The 21 T cell receptor beta chains below were found in one sample sequenced in a study of PD-L1 blockade in urothelial cancer. Repertoires were generated with immunoSEQ multiplex PCR, while TCRdb's copy carries only in-frame clones and drops some. Of approximately 79,000 clones in the sample, about 90% are singletons; the top ten hold more than 5.5%. The specimen comprised PBMCs, sampled around atezolizumab (anti-PD-L1) treatment. Every receptor here comes from a woman aged 70-85 years with urothelial cancer.

The DNA for the CDR3 is TGCGCCAGCAGCCAAGCAGGGGGTGACTACGAGCAGTACTTC. Translating it yields CASSQAGGDYEQYF. The rearrangement links TRBV4-3 to TRBJ2-7; 7 positions agree with TRBD1. CDR1 and CDR2 from the germline V gene are LGHNA and YSLEER. The CDR3 contains 14 residues. The J segment lost 3 bases and the V segment lost 1 base, leaving 3 bases of the junction unmatched.

The chain carries TRBV18 and TRBJ2-5, with D tentatively TRBD2 (6 bases). Looked up from germline, CDR1 is KGHSH and CDR2 is LQKENI. This CDR3 has 13 amino acids. V shed 3 bases and J shed 3 bases, with 8 bases lying between them. In DNA, the CDR3 is TGTGCCAGCTCACCGGGCGGGGAAGAGACCCAGTACTTC. It yields the protein CASSPGGEETQYF.

This clone was detected a few times. The DNA of the CDR3 is TGTGCCAGCAGTTTGGGAACAGGAATCCAAGAGACCCAGTACTTC. Its translation is CASSLGTGIQETQYF. This rearrangement joins TRBV28 to TRBJ2-5, with a possible D match to TRBD1 (5 bases). The V gene's germline CDR1 is MDHEN and CDR2 SYDVKM. V lost 3 bases and J lost 1, with 12 bases in between. The CDR3 has 15 residues. The whole variable domain, filled in from reference TRBV28 and TRBJ2-5, reads DVKVTQSSRYLVKRTGEKVFLECVQDMDHENMFWYRQDPGLGLRLIYFSYDVKMKEKGDIPEGYSVSREKKERFSLILESASTNQTSMYLCASSLGTGIQETQYFGPGTRLLVL.

This clone was counted a few times. The V gene is TRBV19, the J gene TRBJ1-5; TRBD1 agrees at 8 bases. The junction had 4 bases not matched to a gene; V was cut back by 3 bases and J by 3 bases. The CDR3 is 15 residues long. Per germline, CDR1 LNHDA and CDR2 SQIVND (reference sequence). The CDR3 nucleotides read TGTGCCAGTAGTATTGAGGGACAGGCCAATCAGCCCCAGCATTTT. Protein sequence: CASSIEGQANQPQHF.

The V gene is TRBV7-3, the J gene TRBJ2-2; TRBD1 agrees at 8 bases. The germline V gene encodes CDR1 SGHTA and CDR2 FQGTGA. The length of the CDR3 is 16 residues. The V and J ends lost 1 base and 7 bases, in that order; junction bases with no gene match: 8. CDR3 sequence reads: CASSLKDRAFFGELFF. In nucleotides, the CDR3 is TGTGCCAGCAGCTTAAAGGACAGGGCTTTCTTCGGGGAGCTGTTTTTT.

J is TRBJ2-3 and V is TRBV5-1, with D possibly being TRBD2 (5 bases). Germline CDR1 and CDR2: SGHRS and YFSETQ. There are 16 residues in the CDR3. Trimming took off 0 bases at V and 4 bases at J, with 15 bases between the two ends. The CDR3 loop is CASSLGVLEEADTQYF. As DNA, the CDR3 is TGCGCCAGCAGCTTGGGCGTACTAGAGGAGGCAGATACGCAGTATTTT.

The CDR3 loop reads CASSQATGIRNSPLHF. As DNA, the CDR3 is TGTGCCAGCAGCCAAGCTACAGGGATCCGTAATTCACCCCTCCACTTT. The chain uses TRBV4-2 and TRBJ1-6; D possibly corresponds to TRBD1 (6 bases). V gave up 1 base and J gave up 6 bases, with 13 bases separating them. Germline CDR1 is LGHNA and CDR2 is YNFKEQ. The CDR3 runs 16 residues.

The chain combines TRBV5-6 with TRBJ1-1; D is uncertain. The CDR3 is 14 amino acids. Germline CDR1 and CDR2: SGHDT and YYEEEE. Trimming removed 4 bases at V and 4 bases at J, with 14 bases between. The CDR3 sequence is CASSGLQVATEAFF. The DNA of the CDR3 is TGTGCCAGCAGCGGATTGCAGGTGGCCACTGAAGCTTTCTTT.

This chain connects TRBV5-5 to TRBJ1-1; D is perhaps TRBD1 (5 bases). This CDR3 is 13 amino acids long. V gave up 0 bases and J gave up 3 bases, with 6 bases separating them. Germline CDR1 is SGHKS and CDR2 is YYEKEE (reference sequence). The CDR3 reads CASSLARDTEAFF. CDR3 nucleotides: TGTGCCAGCAGCTTGGCCAGGGACACTGAAGCTTTCTTT. Full variable domain (remainder filled in from reference TRBV5-5 and TRBJ1-1): DAGVTQSPTHLIKTRGQQVTLRCSPISGHKSVSWYQQVLGQGPQFIFQYYEKEERGRGNFPDRFSARQFPNYSSELNVNALLLGDSALYLCASSLARDTEAFFGQGTRLTVV.

CDR3 region: CASSPPERTGELFF. DNA of the CDR3: TGTGCCAGCAGCCCCCCTGAGCGCACCGGGGAGCTGTTTTTT. The rearrangement uses TRBV11-2 and TRBJ2-2; D not resolved. In germline, CDR1 is SGHAT, CDR2 FQNNGV. CDR3 length equals 14 residues. V shed 5 bases and J shed 4 bases, with 11 bases lying between them.

The chain links TRBV25-1 to TRBJ1-3; D not resolved. This CDR3 has 17 amino acids. The germline CDR1 and CDR2 sequences are MGHDK and SYGVNS. Trimming shortened V by 0 bases and J by 0 bases, and 12 bases separated the two germline ends. As DNA, the CDR3 is TGTGCCAGCAGTGAATACGGAGCCGGGTCCTCTGGAAACACCATATATTTT. This translates into CASSEYGAGSSGNTIYF.

V usage is TRBV30 and J usage is TRBJ1-1; 7 bases line up with TRBD1. V lost 4 bases and J lost 10; bases outside the gene matches: 6. The CDR3 consists of 11 residues. Germline loops: CDR1 GTSNPN, CDR2 SVGIG (reference sequence). The CDR3 loop is CAWNQGVGAFF. CDR3 in DNA: TGTGCCTGGAATCAGGGGGTTGGAGCTTTCTTT.

The chain is built from TRBV5-4 and TRBJ2-2; 10 bases match TRBD1. The CDR3 contains 17 residues. V shed 3 bases, J shed 3 bases, and the junction held 8 bases outside the gene matches. Germline V gene sequence: CDR1 SGHNT, CDR2 YYREEE (reference sequence). CDR3: CASSSRGGTGDTGELFF. The DNA of the CDR3 is TGTGCCAGCAGCTCCCGGGGGGGGACAGGGGACACCGGGGAGCTGTTTTTT.

V usage is TRBV29-1 and J usage is TRBJ2-7, with D possibly being TRBD2 (6 bases). With 4 bases removed from V and 7 bases from J, the gap between germline ends came to 11 bases. Germline V gene data show CDR1 as SQVTM and CDR2 as ANQGSEA. The CDR3 length is 11 residues. The CDR3 is CSVAGGGEQYF. In DNA, the CDR3 is TGCAGCGTTGCCGGGGGTGGGGAGCAGTACTTC.

This clone was counted once. The gene calls are TRBV2 and TRBJ2-1; 8 bases line up with TRBD2. The CDR3 runs to 14 residues. J gave up 4 bases and V 3 bases, and 2 bases lay outside the gene matches. CDR1 and CDR2 from the germline V gene are SNHLY and FYNNEI. The CDR3 here is CASSDRGGYNEQFF. The CDR3 DNA reads TGTGCCAGCAGTGATCGGGGGGGATACAATGAGCAGTTCTTC.

The chain joins TRBV5-1 to TRBJ2-3, with D possibly being TRBD1 (6 bases). V lost 0 bases and J 0 bases, leaving 8 bases between the germline ends. Germline V gene lookup returns CDR1 SGHRS and CDR2 YFSETQ. The CDR3 has 15 amino acids. The CDR3 DNA reads as TGCGCCAGCAGCTTGGCCAGGGGCAGCACAGATACGCAGTATTTT. Translating gives CASSLARGSTDTQYF.

J is TRBJ2-7 and V is TRBV6-5, with D uncertain. The CDR3 sequence is 14 residues long. V lost 1 base, J lost 3 bases, and 10 bases lay in between. Germline V gene data show CDR1 as MNHEY and CDR2 as SVGAGI. CDR3 in DNA: TGTGCCAGCAGTTACTTGTACGGTAACTACGAGCAGTACTTC. It specifies CASSYLYGNYEQYF.

This clone was seen once. V and J are TRBV4-1 and TRBJ2-7; 11 bases fit TRBD2. Germline CDR1 reads MGHRA; CDR2 reads YSYEKL. This CDR3 is 15 amino acids long. Trimming at V came to 6 bases and at J to 5 bases, leaving 9 bases not matched to a gene. The CDR3: CASRLTSGSSNEQYF. In DNA form, the CDR3 reads TGCGCCAGCAGGCTAACTAGCGGGAGTTCCAACGAGCAGTACTTC.

The V call is TRBV28, the J call TRBJ2-2; no clear D gene. The V end was cut by 4 bases, the J end by 3 bases, with 6 bases between. Germline-derived CDR1 and CDR2 are MDHEN and SYDVKM. The CDR3 covers 13 residues. For the CDR3, the DNA is TGTGCCAGCAGTTCCTTCTACACCGGGGAGCTGTTTTTT. Protein sequence: CASSSFYTGELFF.

V and J are TRBV4-2 and TRBJ2-7, with TRBD2 matching 11 bases. Germline CDR1 and CDR2: LGHNA and YNFKEQ. This CDR3 comprises 15 residues. V shed 4 bases, J shed 5 bases, and the junction held 7 bases outside the gene matches. CDR3 protein: CASSRILAGEDEQYF. The CDR3 region has the DNA TGTGCCAGCAGCCGAATACTAGCGGGAGAGGACGAGCAGTACTTC.

This clone was counted only a few times. V usage is TRBV7-3 and J usage is TRBJ2-1; D gene ambiguous. Germline V gives CDR1 SGHTA, CDR2 FQGTGA. This CDR3 spans 14 amino acids. The germline V and J ends were trimmed by 5 bases and 3 bases, with 11 bases remaining between them. The DNA of the CDR3 is TGTGCCAGCAGCCCTGGGCCGTTCTACAATGAGCAGTTCTTC. Protein product: CASSPGPFYNEQFF.